This T cell receptor beta chain was sequenced in a study of blood T cell repertoires in COVID-19 (dated by TCRdb to about 2020). Study-level background: Collaborator samples came from the United States, Italy and Spain and covered acute and convalescent phases of COVID-19. The prospective study material was composed of cDNA or gDNA derived from T cells, B-cell-depleted T cells, or PBMCs. Deeply sampled blood TCRbeta repertoires from subjects exposed to, actively infected with, or recovered from COVID-19 were included in the dataset. The repertoires were released in a freely available public database intended as a resource for research on the immune response to SARS-CoV-2. The samples were drawn from two sources: the first 160 participants of the ongoing ImmuneRACE study, and fewer than 1,500 subjects contributed by 6 global collaborators. A de-identified subject ID, COVID-19 status, age in years and sex were almost always included in the sample metadata. Where available, HLA class I and class II types were obtained from metadata supplied by the sample provider rather than from assay-based typing. Points the paper makes about the study in general: The amount of clinical and demographic metadata varied by source and participant and was provided uncurated.

TCRbeta CDR3 regions were amplified from genomic DNA by means of the immunoSEQ Assay, a bias-controlled multiplex PCR. The authors' pipeline ran thus. The number of nucleated cells in each sample was estimated by amplification of reference gene primers within the assay. To quantify the absolute abundance of each unique TCRbeta CDR3 rearrangement, sequence reads were collapsed and filtered. For each sample, productive Simpson clonality was calculated as the square root of Simpson's diversity index across productive rearrangements. Drawn from immuneACCESS, this table holds only the in-frame rearrangements with V and J called that TCRdb kept. Clones are partly lost; checked studies trace under half to an unresolved V gene and leave the rest unexplained. D and trimming come from the DNA, and the V and J calls and clone size come from that table. A total of roughly 250,000 clones appear in this sample, around 90% of them only once. Of the sample, 1.6% is held by the ten largest clones.

Participants in the prospective study were enrolled through a virtual design, were aged roughly 18 to 100 years, and lived in about 25 United States geographic areas. Cohort assignment in the prospective study relied on participant-reported clinical history from a screening survey and a study questionnaire. For ImmuneRACE Cohort 3, a participant was defined as recovered based on two consecutive negative NP/OP PCR tests, clearance by a healthcare professional, or resolution of symptoms. In the prospective study, whole blood, serum and a nasopharyngeal or oropharyngeal swab were collected from each participant by mobile phlebotomists. Over a 2-month period, participants in the prospective study had the option of providing additional blood draws and questionnaires. Before DNA extraction, prospective study blood samples were shipped either frozen or at room temperature. Comment on this clone: Its target antigen remains unknown. No quality values exist for individual bases; no much larger clone is one base distant.

V gives up 4 bases and J gives up 2 bases, and the segment between their germline ends measures 15 bases. Inclusive of the bounding cysteine and phenylalanine, the CDR3 is 17 residues long. Only the CDR3 DNA stays, 51 bases, in frame from base 1. CDR1 and CDR2, looked up from the germline V gene (reference sequence), are LGHDT and YNNKEL. The TCR was taken from a woman aged 45-60 years who had recovered from COVID-19. Sequencing was carried out using PBMCs or T cells enriched from blood (not recorded which). The V and J genes are TRBV3-1 (or the pseudogene TRBV3-2) and TRBJ2-6; TRBD1 is perhaps the D gene, given 6 matching bases. Here is the DNA: TGTGCCAGCAGCCGCTCGCTGACAGGCCCTGGGGCCAACGTCCTGACTTTC. Its protein is CASSRSLTGPGANVLTF.